The entry below describes one TCR beta chain. Sequenced by immunoSEQ multiplex PCR; TCRdb stores in-frame clones only, minus some. The sample contains about 180,000 clones, about 86% of which appear only once. Germline-derived CDR1 and CDR2 are SGDLS and YYNGEE. The CDR3 is made up of 14 amino acids. Losses at the gene ends were 7 bases for V and 3 bases for J; bases not matched to a gene: 6. The data belong to a study of blood T cell repertoires in COVID-19. Turning to the study itself: PBMCs, B-cell-depleted T cells, or T cells were the source of the cDNA or gDNA that made up the material.

Sequenced input: peripheral blood. V usage is TRBV9 and J usage is TRBJ1-2; 10 bases are shared with TRBD1. This receptor was obtained from a man over 45 with active or convalescent COVID-19. The CDR3 spells CASSTGGGYYGYTF. CDR3 nucleotides: TGTGCCAGCTCGACAGGGGGCGGTTACTATGGCTACACCTTC.